This is a list of T cell receptor beta chains from one sample in a study of T cell responses to AZD1222 COVID-19 vaccine. Method: immunoSEQ multiplex PCR; TCRdb's copy keeps in-frame clones and lacks some. The repertoire holds 100,000 to 120,000 clones, with 85% to 90% as singletons. Source: peripheral blood, taken 28 days after the second AZD1222 dose. These receptors all come from an adult who received the AZD1222 COVID-19 vaccine. Each CDR3 is given without its conserved first and last residue. Clone size is stated in some rows and not others, as once, few, many or a class when expanded.

clone size: .; CDR3 length: 15; V gene: TRBV5-1; J gene: TRBJ1-5; CDR3 protein: ASSLAPPGQGEQPQH
clone size: .; CDR3 length: 12; V gene: TRBV5-1; J gene: TRBJ2-3; CDR3 protein: ASLSDWNTDTQY
clone size: .; CDR3 length: 13; V gene: TRBV11-2; J gene: TRBJ1-4; CDR3 protein: ASSLRPLNTGELF
clone size: .; CDR3 length: 14; V gene: TRBV13; J gene: TRBJ2-1; CDR3 protein: ASSPFASGRVREQF
clone size: once; CDR3 length: 8; V gene: TRBV6-1; J gene: TRBJ1-2; CDR3 protein: ASSGGGYT
clone size: .; CDR3 length: 13; V gene: TRBV11-3; J gene: TRBJ1-1; CDR3 protein: ASSHTSRTNTEAF
clone size: few; CDR3 length: 11; V gene: TRBV5-1; J gene: TRBJ1-2; CDR3 protein: ASSGGTGRFIT
clone size: .; CDR3 length: 13; V gene: TRBV2; J gene: TRBJ1-6; CDR3 protein: ASSGALGANSPLH
clone size: .; CDR3 length: 13; V gene: TRBV7-9; J gene: TRBJ2-7; CDR3 protein: ASSLGSGTPYEQY
clone size: .; CDR3 length: 14; V gene: TRBV27; J gene: TRBJ2-7; CDR3 protein: ASSLSRAHGPYEQY
clone size: .; CDR3 length: 13; V gene: TRBV11-3; J gene: TRBJ1-1; CDR3 protein: ASSGGTGRNTEAF
clone size: .; CDR3 length: 14; V gene: TRBV2; J gene: TRBJ2-7; CDR3 protein: ASSDAGGGEKDEQY
clone size: .; CDR3 length: 13; V gene: TRBV5-1; J gene: TRBJ2-3; CDR3 protein: ASSLAGLSTDTQY
clone size: .; CDR3 length: 11; V gene: TRBV2; J gene: TRBJ1-2; CDR3 protein: ASIWGESYGYT
clone size: .; CDR3 length: 13; V gene: TRBV28; J gene: TRBJ1-4; CDR3 protein: ASKLPRQGGEKLF
clone size: .; CDR3 length: 10; V gene: TRBV7-9; J gene: TRBJ1-2; CDR3 protein: ASSFRQSDYT
clone size: .; CDR3 length: 14; V gene: TRBV29-1; J gene: TRBJ1-4; CDR3 protein: SVGASGRASNEKLF
clone size: .; CDR3 length: 12; V gene: TRBV6-5; J gene: TRBJ1-1; CDR3 protein: ASSWETGGSEAF
clone size: .; CDR3 length: 14; V gene: TRBV3-1/TRBV3-2; J gene: TRBJ2-1; CDR3 protein: ASRHSSGVDDNEQF
clone size: .; CDR3 length: 12; V gene: TRBV4-1; J gene: TRBJ1-1; CDR3 protein: ASSHPGQISEAF
clone size: .; CDR3 length: 11; V gene: TRBV12-3/TRBV12-4; J gene: TRBJ1-2; CDR3 protein: ASSPGTAYGYT
clone size: .; CDR3 length: 13; V gene: TRBV6-2/TRBV6-3; J gene: TRBJ1-5; CDR3 protein: ASSWGQGAGQPQH
clone size: .; CDR3 length: 12; V gene: TRBV7-9; J gene: TRBJ2-2; CDR3 protein: ASQRRDPTGELF
clone size: .; CDR3 length: 12; V gene: TRBV29-1; J gene: TRBJ2-1; CDR3 protein: NLEPGGFYNEQF
clone size: .; CDR3 length: 13; V gene: TRBV6-1; J gene: TRBJ1-2; CDR3 protein: ASSEGSGNRHGYT
clone size: .; CDR3 length: 13; V gene: TRBV18; J gene: TRBJ1-1; CDR3 protein: ASSPSQGLDTEAF
clone size: .; CDR3 length: 13; V gene: TRBV27; J gene: TRBJ1-2; CDR3 protein: ASSLRTGAPLGYT
clone size: .; CDR3 length: 13; V gene: TRBV14; J gene: TRBJ1-1; CDR3 protein: ASSRRTGTGYETF
clone size: .; CDR3 length: 15; V gene: TRBV3-1/TRBV3-2; J gene: TRBJ2-7; CDR3 protein: ASSQVEWGSDSYEQY
clone size: once; CDR3 length: 13; V gene: TRBV28; J gene: TRBJ2-1; CDR3 protein: ASSDRARGYNEQF
clone size: once; CDR3 length: 12; V gene: TRBV6-4; J gene: TRBJ1-5; CDR3 protein: ARLQGGLNQPQH
clone size: .; CDR3 length: 12; V gene: TRBV19; J gene: TRBJ2-3; CDR3 protein: ASGGDRATDTQY
clone size: .; CDR3 length: 11; V gene: TRBV7-9; J gene: TRBJ1-2; CDR3 protein: ASSLTGGYGYT
clone size: .; CDR3 length: 11; V gene: TRBV7-9; J gene: TRBJ1-2; CDR3 protein: ASSFRANYGYT
clone size: .; CDR3 length: 13; V gene: TRBV5-1; J gene: TRBJ1-2; CDR3 protein: ASSLAEGSSYGYT
clone size: few; CDR3 length: 13; V gene: TRBV6-5; J gene: TRBJ1-1; CDR3 protein: ASSQPGQGPFEAF
clone size: .; CDR3 length: 12; V gene: TRBV7-9; J gene: TRBJ2-2; CDR3 protein: ASSLVKVAGELF